This TCR beta chain emerged from a study of blood T cell repertoires in COVID-19. As originally analysed: It was from reference gene primer amplification that nucleated cell counts were estimated. TCRdb keeps only in-frame clones here, not all; method: immunoSEQ multiplex PCR. The V and J calls and clone size come from that table; D and trimming were worked out from the DNA. Of some 140,000 clones in the sample, roughly 88% are singletons; the top ten hold 0.63%. During active infection, Seattle patients enrolled and were then monitored through disease. CDR1 and CDR2 (germline): MNHEY, SVGEGT. With 4 bases removed from V and 3 bases from J, the gap between germline ends came to 24 bases. The CDR3 covers 18 residues.

This TCR derives from a man in his fifties or sixties with COVID-19, enrolled during active disease. Sequenced input: peripheral blood. The chain has TRBV6-2 or TRBV6-3 and TRBJ1-2, with no clear D. The DNA for the CDR3 is TGTGCCAGCAGTTCTTTTGTAGCGGCGTATCGGTATGACTATGGCTACACCTTC. Translation gives CASSSFVAAYRYDYGYTF.